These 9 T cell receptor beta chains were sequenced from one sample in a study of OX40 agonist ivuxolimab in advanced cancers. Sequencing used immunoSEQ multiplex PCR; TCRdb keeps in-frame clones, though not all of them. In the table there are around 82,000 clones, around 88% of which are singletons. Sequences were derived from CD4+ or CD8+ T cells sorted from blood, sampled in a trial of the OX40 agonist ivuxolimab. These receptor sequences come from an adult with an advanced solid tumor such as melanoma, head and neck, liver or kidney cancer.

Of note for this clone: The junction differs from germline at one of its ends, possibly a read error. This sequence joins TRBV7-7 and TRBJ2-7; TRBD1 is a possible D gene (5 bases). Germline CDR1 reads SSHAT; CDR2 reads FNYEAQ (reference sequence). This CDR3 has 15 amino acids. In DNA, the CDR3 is TGTGCTAGCAGCCTAGGGGTAGGGATTTCCTACGAGCAGTACTTC. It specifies CASSLGVGISYEQYF.

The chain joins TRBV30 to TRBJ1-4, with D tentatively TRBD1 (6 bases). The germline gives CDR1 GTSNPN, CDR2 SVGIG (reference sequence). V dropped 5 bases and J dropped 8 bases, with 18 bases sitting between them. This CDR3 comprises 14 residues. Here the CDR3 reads CAWSPGTTLEKLFF. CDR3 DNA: TGTGCCTGGTCCCCCGGGACAACTCTCGAAAAACTGTTTTTT.

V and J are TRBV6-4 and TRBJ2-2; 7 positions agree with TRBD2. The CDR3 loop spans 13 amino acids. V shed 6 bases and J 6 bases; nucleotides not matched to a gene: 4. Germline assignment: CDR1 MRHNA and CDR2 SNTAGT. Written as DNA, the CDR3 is TGTGCCAGCAGGAACGGACTAGCCGGGGAGCTGTTTTTT. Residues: CASRNGLAGELFF.

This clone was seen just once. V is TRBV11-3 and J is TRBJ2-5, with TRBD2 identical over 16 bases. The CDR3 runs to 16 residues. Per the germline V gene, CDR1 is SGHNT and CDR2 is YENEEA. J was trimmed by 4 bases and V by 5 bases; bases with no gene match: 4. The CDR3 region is CASSKGLAGGPETQYF. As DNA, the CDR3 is TGTGCCAGCAGCAAGGGACTAGCGGGAGGGCCAGAGACCCAGTACTTC.

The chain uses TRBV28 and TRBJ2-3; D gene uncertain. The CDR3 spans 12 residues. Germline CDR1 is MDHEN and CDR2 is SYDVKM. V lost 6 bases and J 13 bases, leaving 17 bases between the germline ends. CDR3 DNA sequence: TGTGCCAGCAGGCCCCCAAAGGGAAGAGAGTATTTT. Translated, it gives CASRPPKGREYF.

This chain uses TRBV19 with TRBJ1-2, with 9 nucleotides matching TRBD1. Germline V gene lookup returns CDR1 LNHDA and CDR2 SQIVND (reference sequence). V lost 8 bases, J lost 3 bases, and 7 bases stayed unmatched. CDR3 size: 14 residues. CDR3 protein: CASLERQGDYGYTF. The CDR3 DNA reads TGTGCCAGTCTCGAGCGACAGGGGGACTATGGCTACACCTTC.

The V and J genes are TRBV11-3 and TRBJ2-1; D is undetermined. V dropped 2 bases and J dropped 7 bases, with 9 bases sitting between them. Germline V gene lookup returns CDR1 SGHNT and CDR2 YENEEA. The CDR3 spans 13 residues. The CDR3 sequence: CASSLQGSNEQFF. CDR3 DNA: TGTGCCAGCAGCTTACAAGGCAGTAATGAGCAGTTCTTC.

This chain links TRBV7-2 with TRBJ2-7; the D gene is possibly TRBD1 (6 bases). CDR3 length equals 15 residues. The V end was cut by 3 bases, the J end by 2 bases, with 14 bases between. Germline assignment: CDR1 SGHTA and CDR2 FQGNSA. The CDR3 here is CASSFQQGPAYEQYF. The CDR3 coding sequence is TGTGCCAGCAGCTTCCAACAGGGCCCAGCCTACGAGCAGTACTTC.

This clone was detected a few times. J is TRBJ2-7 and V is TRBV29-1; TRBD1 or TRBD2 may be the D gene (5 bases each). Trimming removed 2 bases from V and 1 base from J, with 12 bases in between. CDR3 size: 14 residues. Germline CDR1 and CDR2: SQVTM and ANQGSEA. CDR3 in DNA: TGCAGCGTTGAAATTCGGGGCAGTTCCTACGAGCAGTACTTC. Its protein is CSVEIRGSSYEQYF.